The source of this T cell receptor beta chain is a study of control samples from healthy donors and cancer patients (dated by TCRdb to the early 2020s). A note on this clone: The antigen this receptor binds is unknown. The sample holds no much larger clone one base away, and base qualities are not on file.

Trimming costs V 6 bases and J 7 bases, and their ends lie 19 bases apart. CDR1 is given as SEHNR and CDR2 as FQNEAQ, both from the germline V gene (reference sequence). The CDR3 runs 16 residues from the cysteine to the phenylalanine. The read is trimmed to its CDR3 DNA, 48 bases read in frame from base 1. Libraries came from the immunoSEQ multiplex PCR assay. TCRdb retrieved this table from immuneACCESS and kept in-frame rearrangements only. Not all clones are present; in checked studies, unresolved V genes account for under half, and no reason is known for the remainder. The sample includes around 170,000 clones, with around 90% observed a single time. The top ten constitute around 5% of the sample.

The clonotype was recovered from a woman in her 30s in good health. The chain was built from TRBV7-9 and TRBJ1-6; matching of 6 bases hints at TRBD1 as the D gene. Sequenced input: blood. The DNA reads as follows: TGTGCCAGCAGTAAAGACAGGTCCGGGGGGAATTCACCCCTCCACTTT. It codes for CASSKDRSGGNSPLHF.